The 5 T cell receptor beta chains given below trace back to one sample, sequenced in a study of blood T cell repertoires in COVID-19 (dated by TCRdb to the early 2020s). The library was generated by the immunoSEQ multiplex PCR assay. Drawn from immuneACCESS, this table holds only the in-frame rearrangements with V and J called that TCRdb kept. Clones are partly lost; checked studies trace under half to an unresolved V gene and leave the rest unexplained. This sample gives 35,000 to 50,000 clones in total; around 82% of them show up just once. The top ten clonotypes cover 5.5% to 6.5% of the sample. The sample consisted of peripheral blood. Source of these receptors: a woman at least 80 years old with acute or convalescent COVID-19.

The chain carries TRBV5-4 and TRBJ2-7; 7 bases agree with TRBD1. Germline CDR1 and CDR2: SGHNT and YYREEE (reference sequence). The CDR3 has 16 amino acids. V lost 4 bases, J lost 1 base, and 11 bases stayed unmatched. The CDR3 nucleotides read TGTGCCAGCAGCCGACCCCTCCGGGACAGTTCCTACGAGCAGTACTTC. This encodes CASSRPLRDSSYEQYF.

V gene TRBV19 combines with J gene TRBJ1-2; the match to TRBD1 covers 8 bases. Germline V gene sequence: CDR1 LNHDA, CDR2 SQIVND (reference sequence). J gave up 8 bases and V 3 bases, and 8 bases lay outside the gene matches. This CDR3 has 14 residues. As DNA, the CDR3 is TGTGCCAGTAGTATCGTCCAGGGGGCACGAGGCTACACCTTC. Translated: CASSIVQGARGYTF.

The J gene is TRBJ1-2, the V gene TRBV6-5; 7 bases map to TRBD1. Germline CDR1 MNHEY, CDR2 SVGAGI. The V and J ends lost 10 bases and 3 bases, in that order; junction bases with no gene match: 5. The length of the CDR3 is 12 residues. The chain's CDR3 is CATIGGYYGYTF. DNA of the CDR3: TGTGCCACCATAGGGGGCTACTATGGCTACACCTTC.

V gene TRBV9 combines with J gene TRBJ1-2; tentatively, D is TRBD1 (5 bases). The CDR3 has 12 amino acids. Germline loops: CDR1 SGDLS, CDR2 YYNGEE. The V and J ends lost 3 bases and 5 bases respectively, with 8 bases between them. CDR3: CASSETEYGYTF. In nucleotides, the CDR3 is TGTGCCAGCAGCGAGACAGAATATGGCTACACCTTC.

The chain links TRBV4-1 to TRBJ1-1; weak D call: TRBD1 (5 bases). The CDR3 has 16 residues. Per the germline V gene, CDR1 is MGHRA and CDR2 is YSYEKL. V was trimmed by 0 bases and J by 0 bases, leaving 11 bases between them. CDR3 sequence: CASSQDVRGMNTEAFF. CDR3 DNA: TGCGCCAGCAGCCAAGATGTAAGGGGCATGAACACTGAAGCTTTCTTT.